These 16 T cell receptor beta chains came from one sample sequenced in a study of blood T cell repertoires in COVID-19. Assay: immunoSEQ multiplex PCR; the TCRdb copy retains only in-frame clones and omits some. The data contain 250,000 or so clones, around nine tenths of them seen just once; the ten biggest clones take up over 8%. Sample: peripheral blood. The receptors were gathered from a man in his forties with active or convalescent COVID-19.

The gene calls are TRBV10-3 and TRBJ2-3; 9 bases are shared with TRBD2. This CDR3 contains 14 residues. Germline assignment: CDR1 ENHRY and CDR2 SYGVKD. V shed 7 bases and J 2 bases; nucleotides not matched to a gene: 4. DNA for the CDR3: TGTGCCATCAAGGCTAGCGGGAACACAGATACGCAGTATTTT. Translating gives CAIKASGNTDTQYF.

The chain carries TRBV28 and TRBJ2-7; 9 bases match TRBD2. V lost 3 bases to trimming and J lost 7 bases; unmatched junction nucleotides: 7. The CDR3 spans 14 residues. CDR1 is MDHEN and CDR2 is SYDVKM in the germline V gene. The CDR3 spells CASSLRGGSSEQYF. Here the CDR3 DNA reads TGTGCCAGCAGTTTGCGGGGGGGCTCGTCGGAGCAGTACTTC.

The rearrangement uses TRBV9 and TRBJ1-6; no firm D call. The CDR3 totals 13 residues. From germline, CDR1 is SGDLS and CDR2 YYNGEE. V lost 0 bases, J lost 10 bases, and 8 bases lay in between. The CDR3 is CASSVVEASPLHF. CDR3 nucleotides: TGTGCCAGCAGCGTAGTAGAGGCATCACCCCTCCACTTT.

The genes are TRBV6-6 and TRBJ2-7; weak D call: TRBD2 (6 bases). The germline gives CDR1 MNHNY, CDR2 SVGAGI (reference sequence). V dropped 2 bases and J dropped 3 bases, with 17 bases sitting between them. The CDR3 loop spans 16 amino acids. In nucleotides, the CDR3 is TGTGCCAGCAGTTACACCCACAGGTCGGGACTCTACGAGCAGTACTTC. It is translated as CASSYTHRSGLYEQYF.

This clone was picked up one time. The DNA of the CDR3 is TGTGCCAGCAGTTTATCCCTAAACACTGAAGCTTTCTTT. This codes for CASSLSLNTEAFF. J is TRBJ1-1 and V is TRBV28; D unclear. CDR1 is MDHEN and CDR2 is SYDVKM in the germline V gene. Trimming took 1 base from V and 2 from J, leaving 5 bases between them. CDR3 size: 13 residues.

This chain joins TRBV5-1 and TRBJ1-4; D not certain. This CDR3 region has 13 residues. Germline CDR1 SGHRS, CDR2 YFSETQ. The V end was cut by 4 bases, the J end by 5 bases, with 9 bases between. The CDR3 nucleotides read TGCGCCAGCAGCAGAACGGAGAATGAAAAACTGTTTTTT. Encoded protein: CASSRTENEKLFF. The variable domain in full, with the rest retrieved from reference TRBV5-1 and TRBJ1-4, is KAGVTQTPRYLIKTRGQQVTLSCSPISGHRSVSWYQQTPGQGLQFLFEYFSETQRNKGNFPGRFSGRQFSNSRSEMNVSTLELGDSALYLCASSRTENEKLFFGSGTQLSVL.

DNA of the CDR3: TGTGCCACCAGTGACTCGATCGCAGGGGGCGGTCAGCCCCAGCATTTT. Its protein product is CATSDSIAGGGQPQHF. This chain uses TRBV24-1 with TRBJ1-5, with 8 bases aligning to TRBD1. The germline gives CDR1 KGHDR, CDR2 SFDVKD. Trimming cost V 4 bases and J 6 bases; bases outside gene matches: 10. The CDR3 is 16 amino acids.

This rearrangement joins TRBV14 to TRBJ2-1; D ambiguous. This CDR3 region has 16 residues. Trimming cost V 4 bases and J 0 bases, with 13 bases left between them. The germline V gene encodes CDR1 SGHDN and CDR2 FVKESK. The CDR3 sequence is CASSPADKSSYNEQFF. The CDR3 nucleotides read TGTGCCAGCAGCCCGGCAGACAAGAGCTCCTACAATGAGCAGTTCTTC.

The chain combines TRBV24-1 with TRBJ2-7; 8 bases are shared with TRBD1. Trimming removed 6 bases from V and 5 bases from J; junction bases left unmatched: 14. The CDR3 is 16 residues long. Germline values: CDR1 KGHDR, CDR2 SFDVKD. CDR3: CATSWTGQGAYDEQYF. The CDR3 DNA reads TGTGCCACCAGTTGGACGGGGCAGGGGGCTTATGACGAGCAGTACTTC.

The rearrangement joins TRBV28 to TRBJ2-3; D uncertain. Germline loops: CDR1 MDHEN, CDR2 SYDVKM. The CDR3 runs 12 residues. V was pared by 2 bases and J by 8 bases, with 8 bases between. CDR3 in amino acids: CASSLGFGTQYF. In DNA form, the CDR3 reads TGTGCCAGCAGTTTAGGTTTCGGTACGCAGTATTTT.

V is TRBV27 and J is TRBJ1-2, with 8 positions matching TRBD1. CDR1 is MNHEY and CDR2 is SMNVEV in the germline V gene (reference sequence). There are 13 residues in the CDR3. With 5 bases clipped from V and 6 bases from J, the junction kept 5 bases outside the gene matches. CDR3 DNA sequence: TGTGCCAGCAGTGAAGACAGGGGCCATGGCTACACCTTC. This gives the protein CASSEDRGHGYTF.

This clone has just a few counts. The chain is built from TRBV15 and TRBJ1-2, with a tentative D call TRBD1 (6 bases). With 0 bases removed from V and 3 bases from J, the gap between germline ends came to 14 bases. There are 16 residues in the CDR3. From germline, CDR1 is LNHNV and CDR2 YYDKDF (reference sequence). CDR3 DNA: TGTGCCACCAGCAGAGATCTCGGGACAAGTGACTATGGCTACACCTTC. Translation: CATSRDLGTSDYGYTF.

The V gene is TRBV19, the J gene TRBJ2-7, with D possibly being TRBD2 (6 bases). Trimming took off 4 bases at V and 1 base at J, with 14 bases between the two ends. The CDR3 sequence is 15 residues long. Germline CDR1 LNHDA, CDR2 SQIVND (reference sequence). The CDR3 sequence: CASSRVGRDSYEQYF. In DNA, the CDR3 is TGTGCCAGTAGTAGAGTGGGGCGGGATTCCTACGAGCAGTACTTC.

In DNA form, the CDR3 reads TGTGCCAGCAGCTTGAAAGGGGAGGACGAGCAGTACTTC. It yields the protein CASSLKGEDEQYF. The chain carries TRBV13 and TRBJ2-7; possible D gene TRBD2, 6 bases. The CDR3 sequence is 13 residues long. V was cut by 3 bases and J by 5 bases, with 11 bases left in between. In germline, CDR1 is PRHDT, CDR2 FYEKMQ (reference sequence).

This sequence joins TRBV10-3 and TRBJ1-1; TRBD1 matches 8 bases. CDR3 length: 14 amino acids. CDR1 is ENHRY, CDR2 SYGVKD, per germline. J gave up 9 bases and V 10 bases, and 16 bases lay outside the gene matches. CDR3 coding DNA: TGTGCCACGCTGCCACCTTTTCAGGGGGCCAAAGCTTTCTTT. It encodes CATLPPFQGAKAFF.

This clone appeared a few times. This chain joins TRBV29-1 and TRBJ1-2; no reliable D call. The V gene's germline CDR1 is SQVTM and CDR2 ANQGSEA. V was cut by 5 bases and J by 0 bases, with 16 bases left in between. The CDR3 has 15 amino acids. Here the CDR3 DNA reads TGCAGCGTTTCCTCAGGAGGTTTAGCTAACTATGGCTACACCTTC. This codes for CSVSSGGLANYGYTF.